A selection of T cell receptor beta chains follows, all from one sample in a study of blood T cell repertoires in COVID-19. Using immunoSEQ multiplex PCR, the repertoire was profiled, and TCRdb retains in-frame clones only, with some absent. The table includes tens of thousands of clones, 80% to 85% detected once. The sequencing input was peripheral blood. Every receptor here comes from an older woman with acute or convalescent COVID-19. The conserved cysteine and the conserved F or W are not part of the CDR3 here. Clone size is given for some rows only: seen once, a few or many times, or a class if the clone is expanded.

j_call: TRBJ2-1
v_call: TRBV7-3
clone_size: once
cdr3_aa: ASSRGLAEYNEQF

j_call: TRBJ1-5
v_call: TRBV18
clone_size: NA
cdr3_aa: ASSSTGDNQPQH

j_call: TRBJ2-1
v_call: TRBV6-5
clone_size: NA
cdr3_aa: ASRGPTTGNEQF

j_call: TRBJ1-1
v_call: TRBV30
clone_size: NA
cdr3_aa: AWSPGGAGQSNTEAF

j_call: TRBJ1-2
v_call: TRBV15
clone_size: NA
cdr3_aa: ATTGPYNNYGYT

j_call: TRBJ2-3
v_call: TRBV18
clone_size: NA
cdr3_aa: ASSQTGPDTQY

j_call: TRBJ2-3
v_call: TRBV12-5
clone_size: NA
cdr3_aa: ASGFGVAESQY

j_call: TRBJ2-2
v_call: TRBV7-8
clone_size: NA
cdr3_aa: ASSSQVPTSGGVGELF

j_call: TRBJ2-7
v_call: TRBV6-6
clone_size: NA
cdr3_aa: ASSGDHEQY

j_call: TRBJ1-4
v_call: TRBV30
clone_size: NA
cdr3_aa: AWSDRTLEKLF

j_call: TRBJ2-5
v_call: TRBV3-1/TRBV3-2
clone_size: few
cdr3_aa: ASSQDHTGLKETQY

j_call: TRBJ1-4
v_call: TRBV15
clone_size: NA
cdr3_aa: ATSRDSGRNEKLF

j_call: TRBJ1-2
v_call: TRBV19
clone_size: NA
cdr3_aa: ASSIPPRQGASYGYT

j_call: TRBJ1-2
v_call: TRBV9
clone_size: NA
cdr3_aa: ASSVLHSGTAYGYT

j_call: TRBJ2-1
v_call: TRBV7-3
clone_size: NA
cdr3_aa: ASSPASGGYNEQF

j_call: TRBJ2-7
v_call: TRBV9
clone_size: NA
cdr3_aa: ASSQGLHSYEQY

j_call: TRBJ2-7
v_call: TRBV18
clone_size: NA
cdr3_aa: ASSSQGYEQY

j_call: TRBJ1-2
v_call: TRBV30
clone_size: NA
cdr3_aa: AWSALRGGGYT

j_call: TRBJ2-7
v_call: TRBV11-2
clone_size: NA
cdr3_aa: ASSLGRGTGDHEQY

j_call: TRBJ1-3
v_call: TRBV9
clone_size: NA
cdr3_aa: ASSVAIGEGAENTIY

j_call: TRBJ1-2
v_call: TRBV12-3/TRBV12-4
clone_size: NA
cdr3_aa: ASSIGDIYGYT

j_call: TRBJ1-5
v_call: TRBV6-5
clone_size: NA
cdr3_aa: ASRGQGARNQPQH

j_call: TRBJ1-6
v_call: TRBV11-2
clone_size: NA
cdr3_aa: ASSFNAESPLH

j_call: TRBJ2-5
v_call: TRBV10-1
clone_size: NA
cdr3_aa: ASSDTSGTGLETQY

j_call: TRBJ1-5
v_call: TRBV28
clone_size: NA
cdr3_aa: ASEESGNINQPQH

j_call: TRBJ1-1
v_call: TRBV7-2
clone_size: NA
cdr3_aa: ASSFSRANTEAF

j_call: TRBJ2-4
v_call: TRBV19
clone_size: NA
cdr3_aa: ASTIGQGGNIQY

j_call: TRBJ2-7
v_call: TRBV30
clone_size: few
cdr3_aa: AWKVGGKSYEQY